What follows are 15 T cell receptor beta chains derived from one specimen sequenced in a study of blood T cell repertoires in COVID-19. TCRdb keeps only in-frame clones here, not all; method: immunoSEQ multiplex PCR. The sample holds about 400,000 clones, 75% to 90% seen once. The sequencing input was peripheral blood. Source of these receptors: a woman in her sixties or seventies with COVID-19, enrolled during active disease.

The count of this clone is one. The chain uses TRBV30 and TRBJ2-2, with 8 bases lining up with TRBD2. CDR3 size: 16 residues. The J segment lost 0 bases and the V segment lost 6 bases, leaving 9 bases of the junction unmatched. Germline V CDR1 and CDR2: GTSNPN, SVGIG (reference sequence). As DNA, the CDR3 is TGTGCCTGCCACCACGGGGGGGCTACGAACACCGGGGAGCTGTTTTTT. Translated: CACHHGGATNTGELFF.

V is TRBV6-5 and J is TRBJ2-7, with D possibly being TRBD1 (6 bases). V was pared by 2 bases and J by 3 bases, with 11 bases between. Per germline, CDR1 MNHEY and CDR2 SVGAGI. CDR3 length: 14 amino acids. CDR3 in amino acids: CASSYSGQFYEQYF. CDR3 DNA sequence: TGTGCCAGCAGTTACAGCGGACAGTTCTACGAGCAGTACTTC.

This chain uses TRBV10-1 with TRBJ2-2; 7 bases are shared with TRBD1. Germline V CDR1 and CDR2: WNHNN, SYGVQD (reference sequence). The CDR3 is made up of 15 amino acids. Losses at the gene ends were 2 bases for V and 4 bases for J; bases not matched to a gene: 4. CDR3 bases: TGCGCCAGCAGTGAGGACAGGGATAGCACCGGGGAGCTGTTTTTT. Protein sequence: CASSEDRDSTGELFF.

The chain joins TRBV4-2 to TRBJ1-1; the D gene is possibly TRBD1 (5 bases). Germline-derived CDR1 and CDR2 are LGHNA and YNFKEQ. Trimming removed 1 base at V and 1 base at J, with 10 bases between. The CDR3 sequence is 15 residues long. CDR3 residues: CASSQGGQGNTEAFF. CDR3 nucleotides: TGTGCCAGCAGCCAAGGCGGCCAGGGGAACACTGAAGCTTTCTTT.

V gene TRBV6-2 or TRBV6-3 combines with J gene TRBJ1-2; D may be TRBD1 (6 bases). V lost 6 bases and J 5 bases, leaving 22 bases between the germline ends. CDR1 MNHEY and CDR2 SVGEGT come from the germline V gene. The CDR3 is 16 amino acids. The CDR3 sequence: CASSLPWDKASYGYTF. The CDR3, as DNA: TGTGCCAGCAGCCTCCCCTGGGACAAGGCTTCGTATGGCTACACCTTC.

This clone was observed a few times. J is TRBJ1-6 and V is TRBV29-1, with a possible D match to TRBD1 (5 bases). The germline V gene encodes CDR1 SQVTM and CDR2 ANQGSEA. V was trimmed by 4 bases and J by 8 bases, leaving 18 bases between them. This CDR3 contains 15 residues. In DNA, the CDR3 is TGCAGCGTTGGCGAAGGCAGGGCTGATGATTCACCCCTCCACTTT. Translating gives CSVGEGRADDSPLHF.

This clone was detected a few times. The chain recombines TRBV10-3 with TRBJ2-2, with 15 positions matching TRBD2. Trimming took 8 bases from V and 4 from J; bases not matched to a gene: 8. The germline gives CDR1 ENHRY, CDR2 SYGVKD. The CDR3 runs to 17 residues. CDR3 amino acids: CAIGLAGGPSGTGELFF. The CDR3 coding sequence is TGTGCCATCGGACTAGCGGGGGGGCCTTCGGGCACCGGGGAGCTGTTTTTT.

This clone was counted between two and nine times. The V call is TRBV11-3, the J call TRBJ1-1, with D tentatively TRBD1 (5 bases). The germline gives CDR1 SGHNT, CDR2 YENEEA. V was clipped by 2 bases and J by 0 bases, with 22 bases between them. The CDR3 runs 19 residues. The CDR3 is CASSLIPQGMSWVNTEAFF. In DNA, the CDR3 is TGTGCCAGCAGCTTAATTCCCCAGGGCATGTCTTGGGTGAACACTGAAGCTTTCTTT.

V is TRBV6-6 and J is TRBJ2-2; D gene uncertain. From germline, CDR1 is MNHNY and CDR2 SVGAGI (reference sequence). V lost 2 bases, J lost 7 bases, and 5 bases lay in between. This CDR3 is built from 12 residues. DNA of the CDR3: TGTGCCAGCAGTTACCGGAGCGGGGAGCTGTTTTTT. Translation gives CASSYRSGELFF.

This chain links TRBV6-5 with TRBJ1-6; 7 bases fit TRBD1. The germline CDR1 and CDR2 sequences are MNHEY and SVGAGI. V lost 2 bases to trimming and J lost 8 bases; unmatched junction nucleotides: 6. The CDR3 spans 15 residues. In DNA form, the CDR3 reads TGTGCCAGCAGTTACCAACGGGACAGAGATTCACCCCTCCACTTT. Amino acid sequence: CASSYQRDRDSPLHF.

This sequence joins TRBV6-5 and TRBJ1-5; maybe TRBD1 (6 bases). With 7 bases removed from V and 2 bases from J, the gap between germline ends came to 12 bases. CDR3 length: 14 residues. Per the germline V gene, CDR1 is MNHEY and CDR2 is SVGAGI. This CDR3 is CASKRTARNQPQHF. CDR3 DNA: TGTGCCAGCAAGCGGACAGCTCGCAATCAGCCCCAGCATTTT.

The rearrangement uses TRBV5-8 and TRBJ1-2; TRBD1 matches 7 bases. The V segment lost 1 base and the J segment 0 bases; nucleotides outside the gene matches: 3. CDR3 length: 15 residues. CDR1 SGHTS and CDR2 YDEGEE come from the germline V gene. CDR3 amino acids: CASSLTGAANYGYTF. As DNA, the CDR3 is TGTGCCAGCAGCTTGACAGGGGCAGCTAACTATGGCTACACCTTC. The complete variable domain, with remaining parts taken from reference TRBV5-8 and TRBJ1-2, reads EAGVTQSPTHLIKTRGQQATLRCSPISGHTSVYWYQQALGLGLQFLLWYDEGEERNRGNFPPRFSGRQFPNYSSELNVNALELEDSALYLCASSLTGAANYGYTFGSGTRLTVV.

The chain combines TRBV5-1 with TRBJ1-4, with D perhaps matching TRBD1 (6 bases). Between the trimmed V and J ends, which lost 8 bases and 4 bases, there was a span of 15 bases. The germline gives CDR1 SGHRS, CDR2 YFSETQ. The CDR3 runs 14 residues. CDR3 in amino acids: CASTSGQLNEKLFF. Here the CDR3 DNA reads TGCGCCAGTACCTCAGGACAGCTTAATGAAAAACTGTTTTTT.

The chain links TRBV9 to TRBJ2-5, with 9 bases fitting TRBD1. This CDR3 contains 15 residues. CDR1 SGDLS and CDR2 YYNGEE come from the germline V gene. The trim removed 3 bases at V and 5 bases at J, leaving 8 bases unmatched. The CDR3 here is CASSAGQGIWETQYF. CDR3 bases: TGTGCCAGCAGCGCAGGACAGGGGATATGGGAGACCCAGTACTTC. Looking up the rest from reference TRBV9 and TRBJ2-5 gives the full variable domain: DSGVTQTPKHLITATGQRVTLRCSPRSGDLSVYWYQQSLDQGLQFLIQYYNGEERAKGNILERFSAQQFPDLHSELNLSSLELGDSALYFCASSAGQGIWETQYFGPGTRLLVL.

This clone was observed a single time. The chain links TRBV6-5 to TRBJ2-3; 8 nucleotides match TRBD1. V trimming: 8 bases; J trimming: 4 bases; junction bases outside the gene matches: 8. Per germline, CDR1 MNHEY and CDR2 SVGAGI. This CDR3 has 14 residues. CDR3 protein: CASVDRAGADTQYF. The DNA for the CDR3 is TGTGCCAGCGTGGACAGGGCTGGTGCAGATACGCAGTATTTT.